These 28 T cell receptor beta chains share one sample of origin, sequenced in a study of technical replicates of blood from a few donors. TCRdb's table, derived via immunoSEQ multiplex PCR, lists solely in-frame clones and lacks some. The sample yields around 76,000 clones, about 91% seen once. Sequenced: T cells isolated from PBMCs. The receptors were sampled from a human donor in good health.

The chain carries TRBV9 and TRBJ2-3, with 7 nucleotides matching TRBD2. Germline V gene sequence: CDR1 SGDLS, CDR2 YYNGEE. The CDR3 loop spans 18 amino acids. V dropped 2 bases and J dropped 0; count of bases not matched to a gene: 12. CDR3 sequence (DNA): TGTGCCAGCAGCGTTGGTGACGGGGGGACCCTAAGCACAGATACGCAGTATTTT. Its translation: CASSVGDGGTLSTDTQYF.

The rearrangement links TRBV27 to TRBJ2-4; 7 bases are a match to TRBD2. The CDR3 contains 14 residues. Germline CDR1 is MNHEY and CDR2 is SMNVEV (reference sequence). The V segment lost 5 bases and the J segment 2 bases; nucleotides outside the gene matches: 3. The CDR3 sequence is CASSPGGTKNIQYF. The CDR3 DNA sequence: TGTGCCAGCAGTCCGGGGGGTACCAAAAACATTCAGTACTTC.

This clone was seen just once. The CDR3 spells CASSRAPYARGNRPGANVLTF. In DNA form, the CDR3 reads TGCGCCAGCAGCCGAGCTCCCTACGCCAGGGGGAATAGACCTGGGGCCAACGTCCTGACTTTC. V is TRBV4-1 and J is TRBJ2-6, with 7 bases fitting TRBD1. CDR1 and CDR2 (germline): MGHRA, YSYEKL. V trimming: 4 bases; J trimming: 2 bases; junction bases outside the gene matches: 20. This CDR3 spans 21 amino acids.

The rearrangement links TRBV7-9 to TRBJ2-7; 10 bases are a match to TRBD2. V dropped 6 bases and J dropped 3; count of bases not matched to a gene: 17. Per germline, CDR1 SEHNR and CDR2 FQNEAQ (reference sequence). This CDR3 has 18 amino acids. CDR3 amino acids: CASSQPRSELAGFYEQYF. As DNA, the CDR3 is TGTGCCAGCAGTCAACCTAGGTCGGAACTAGCGGGGTTCTACGAGCAGTACTTC.

The CDR3 sequence is CASSPRQGRGQETQYF. The CDR3 DNA reads as TGTGCCAGCAGTCCGAGACAGGGGAGGGGGCAAGAGACCCAGTACTTC. The chain combines TRBV28 with TRBJ2-5, with D possibly matching TRBD1 (8 bases). This CDR3 has 16 residues. The germline gives CDR1 MDHEN, CDR2 SYDVKM. Trimming shortened V by 5 bases and J by 2 bases, and 18 bases separated the two germline ends.

The chain links TRBV29-1 to TRBJ1-3, with TRBD1 as a possible D gene (5 bases). The CDR3 is 15 residues long. Germline V lookup: CDR1 SQVTM, CDR2 ANQGSEA. V was cut by 4 bases and J by 2 bases, with 15 bases left in between. In nucleotides, the CDR3 is TGCAGCGTTGTTTCTTGGCAGGGTCCTGGAAACACCATATATTTT. Residues: CSVVSWQGPGNTIYF.

The chain uses TRBV6-4 and TRBJ2-1; D not certain. Trimming left V 0 bases short and J 3 bases short, with 6 bases between. The CDR3 extends over 14 amino acids. The germline CDR1 and CDR2 sequences are MRHNA and SNTAGT. As DNA, the CDR3 is TGTGCCAGCAGTGACTCGTACAGCTACAATGAGCAGTTCTTC. It yields the protein CASSDSYSYNEQFF.

V and J are TRBV9 and TRBJ1-1; weak D call: TRBD1 (5 bases). This CDR3 spans 11 amino acids. The germline CDR1 and CDR2 sequences are SGDLS and YYNGEE. The V gene lost 5 bases and the J gene lost 7 bases, with 9 bases spanning the gap. The CDR3: CASSDSIEAFF. The CDR3 DNA reads TGTGCCAGCAGTGACAGTATTGAAGCTTTCTTT. The full variable domain, completed using reference TRBV9 and TRBJ1-1, is DSGVTQTPKHLITATGQRVTLRCSPRSGDLSVYWYQQSLDQGLQFLIQYYNGEERAKGNILERFSAQQFPDLHSELNLSSLELGDSALYFCASSDSIEAFFGQGTRLTVV.

The rearrangement joins TRBV5-6 to TRBJ1-1; weak D call: TRBD1 (5 bases). Trimming cost V 6 bases and J 10 bases, with 19 bases left between them. Germline values: CDR1 SGHDT, CDR2 YYEEEE. This CDR3 is 13 amino acids long. CDR3 nucleotides: TGTGCCAGCACAGCTGGCCAGGGCCTCGTAGCTTTCTTT. Translated: CASTAGQGLVAFF.

This clone was recorded only once. V is TRBV2 and J is TRBJ1-4, with TRBD1 matching over 8 bases. The V segment lost 7 bases and the J segment 4 bases; nucleotides outside the gene matches: 14. This CDR3 has 17 residues. The germline V gene encodes CDR1 SNHLY and CDR2 FYNNEI. The CDR3 here is CASITTGEDKDNEKLFF. CDR3 nucleotides: TGTGCCAGCATAACGACAGGGGAGGATAAGGATAATGAAAAACTGTTTTTT.

V usage is TRBV5-1 and J usage is TRBJ2-3; 8 bases match TRBD1. CDR1 is SGHRS, CDR2 YFSETQ, per germline. V was pared by 4 bases and J by 0 bases, with 7 bases of the junction left unmatched. This CDR3 contains 16 residues. CDR3 sequence reads: CASSEWGQASTDTQYF. In DNA form, the CDR3 reads TGCGCCAGCAGCGAGTGGGGACAGGCGAGCACAGATACGCAGTATTTT.

The chain recombines TRBV27 with TRBJ2-3; 10 bases are a match to TRBD2. Germline CDR1 MNHEY, CDR2 SMNVEV (reference sequence). The CDR3 is made up of 16 amino acids. Trimming took 3 bases from V and 0 from J; bases not matched to a gene: 3. CDR3 bases: TGTGCCAGCAGTTTGCGGACTAGCGGTAGCACAGATACGCAGTATTTT. Its translation is CASSLRTSGSTDTQYF.

This chain connects TRBV7-9 to TRBJ2-3; D might be TRBD1 (6 bases). Trimming removed 0 bases at V and 3 bases at J, with 16 bases between. CDR1 SEHNR and CDR2 FQNEAQ come from the germline V gene (reference sequence). The CDR3 sequence is 17 residues long. The CDR3 region is CASSLADSVGFTDTQYF. The CDR3 nucleotides are TGTGCCAGCAGCTTAGCGGACAGCGTGGGCTTTACAGATACGCAGTATTTT.

The chain combines TRBV7-3 with TRBJ1-2; TRBD1 is a possible D gene (6 bases). Germline V gene data show CDR1 as SGHTA and CDR2 as FQGTGA. The CDR3 covers 14 residues. V lost 3 bases and J lost 6, with 14 bases in between. The CDR3 here is CASSFTGKWNGYTF. CDR3 sequence (DNA): TGTGCCAGCAGCTTTACAGGGAAATGGAATGGCTACACCTTC.

V gene TRBV5-1 combines with J gene TRBJ2-3; the D gene is possibly TRBD1 (5 bases). Germline-derived CDR1 and CDR2 are SGHRS and YFSETQ. Trimming shortened V by 2 bases and J by 6 bases, and 7 bases separated the two germline ends. The CDR3 runs 12 residues. The CDR3 protein is CASSLGADTQYF. The CDR3 DNA follows: TGCGCCAGCAGCTTAGGGGCCGATACGCAGTATTTT.

The J gene is TRBJ2-6, the V gene TRBV9; TRBD1 is a possible D gene (5 bases). CDR1 SGDLS and CDR2 YYNGEE come from the germline V gene. The CDR3 is 15 amino acids. Trimming took off 0 bases at V and 1 base at J, with 5 bases between the two ends. The chain's CDR3 is CASSVAGSGANVLTF. CDR3 nucleotide sequence: TGTGCCAGCAGCGTAGCAGGGTCTGGGGCCAACGTCCTGACTTTC.

This clone came up a few times. This chain joins TRBV10-3 and TRBJ1-2, with D unclear. The CDR3 runs to 12 residues. CDR1 is ENHRY and CDR2 is SYGVKD in the germline V gene. Trimming removed 2 bases from V and 4 bases from J, with 5 bases in between. CDR3 amino acids: CAISEPFYGYTF. CDR3 nucleotides: TGTGCCATCAGTGAGCCTTTCTATGGCTACACCTTC.

The chain has TRBV5-1 and TRBJ1-1, with TRBD1 matching over 7 bases. V trimming: 0 bases; J trimming: 4 bases; junction bases outside the gene matches: 6. This CDR3 has 15 residues. The germline V gene encodes CDR1 SGHRS and CDR2 YFSETQ. CDR3 in amino acids: CASSLEGGGGTEAFF. The CDR3 bases are TGCGCCAGCAGCTTGGAAGGGGGCGGTGGCACTGAAGCTTTCTTT.

The rearrangement joins TRBV11-3 to TRBJ2-1, with a possible D match to TRBD2 (6 bases). The germline CDR1 and CDR2 sequences are SGHNT and YENEEA. This CDR3 contains 15 residues. Trimming left V 3 bases short and J 6 bases short, with 15 bases between. The CDR3, as DNA: TGTGCCAGCAGCTTGGGGGGAACACACGGCAATGAGCAGTTCTTC. It encodes CASSLGGTHGNEQFF.

The CDR3 is CASSPGQGSSYNEQFF. The CDR3 region has the DNA TGTGCCAGCAGCCCTGGACAGGGAAGCTCCTACAATGAGCAGTTCTTC. J is TRBJ2-1 and V is TRBV5-6; 8 positions match TRBD1. The junction had 6 bases not matched to a gene; V was cut back by 4 bases and J by 0 bases. CDR3 size: 16 residues. CDR1 SGHDT and CDR2 YYEEEE come from the germline V gene. The whole variable domain, remainder taken from reference TRBV5-6 and TRBJ2-1, is DAGVTQSPTHLIKTRGQQVTLRCSPKSGHDTVSWYQQALGQGPQFIFQYYEEEERQRGNFPDRFSGHQFPNYSSELNVNALLLGDSALYLCASSPGQGSSYNEQFFGPGTRLTVL.

As DNA, the CDR3 is TGTGCCAGCAGCCCGGACAGGGGGCTGGACACCGGGGAGCTGTTTTTT. Residues: CASSPDRGLDTGELFF. The rearrangement uses TRBV11-2 and TRBJ2-2; TRBD1 agrees at 11 bases. The germline CDR1 and CDR2 sequences are SGHAT and FQNNGV. Trimming cost V 5 bases and J 3 bases; bases outside gene matches: 5. This CDR3 is built from 16 residues. Supplemented by reference TRBV11-2 and TRBJ2-2, the full variable domain reads EAGVAQSPRYKIIEKRQSVAFWCNPISGHATLYWYQQILGQGPKLLIQFQNNGVVDDSQLPKDRFSAERLKGVDSTLKIQPAKLEDSAVYLCASSPDRGLDTGELFFGEGSRLTVL.

This chain joins TRBV27 and TRBJ2-1; 9 positions agree with TRBD1. This CDR3 has 17 amino acids. J lost 2 bases, V lost 3 bases, and 8 bases had no gene match. Per germline, CDR1 MNHEY and CDR2 SMNVEV (reference sequence). The CDR3, as DNA: TGTGCCAGCAGTTTCAACATTGACAGGGGGGCCTACAATGAGCAGTTCTTC. It translates to CASSFNIDRGAYNEQFF.

This clone came up once. As DNA, the CDR3 is TGTGCCAGCTCACCACCGGCAGGGGCGCGGGAGACCCAGTACTTC. Translating it yields CASSPPAGARETQYF. The chain employs TRBV18 and TRBJ2-5; D may be TRBD1 (6 bases). The CDR3 is made up of 15 amino acids. CDR1 and CDR2 (germline): KGHSH, LQKENI. Deletions cut 0 bases from V and 5 bases from J, with 13 bases between.

The V gene is TRBV6-5, the J gene TRBJ1-5; D is unclear. V lost 6 bases and J 4 bases, leaving 13 bases between the germline ends. From germline, CDR1 is MNHEY and CDR2 SVGAGI. CDR3 length: 14 amino acids. The CDR3 region is CASSRSRNNQPQHF. The CDR3 nucleotides read TGTGCCAGCAGCCGTAGCAGAAATAATCAGCCCCAGCATTTT.

This sequence joins TRBV5-4 and TRBJ2-2, with 8 bases identical to TRBD2. V was pared by 2 bases and J by 2 bases, with 2 bases of the junction left unmatched. The length of the CDR3 is 15 residues. Per the germline V gene, CDR1 is SGHNT and CDR2 is YYREEE (reference sequence). The CDR3 nucleotides read TGTGCCAGCAGCTTAGCGGGGGTAAACACCGGGGAGCTGTTTTTT. This sequence encodes CASSLAGVNTGELFF.

The chain employs TRBV29-1 and TRBJ2-2; 7 bases map to TRBD1. Trimming cost V 8 bases and J 3 bases; bases outside gene matches: 6. The CDR3 consists of 13 residues. The germline V gene encodes CDR1 SQVTM and CDR2 ANQGSEA. The CDR3 sequence is CSTRDRDTGELFF. CDR3 bases: TGCAGCACCCGAGACAGGGACACCGGGGAGCTGTTTTTT.

This clone was seen only a few times. In nucleotides, the CDR3 is TGTGCCAGCAGCCTCTCGGACGGGGAGTACGAGCAGTACTTC. Its protein product is CASSLSDGEYEQYF. This chain links TRBV14 with TRBJ2-7; D is possibly TRBD2 (5 bases). Trimming cost V 4 bases and J 4 bases, with 14 bases left between them. Germline CDR1 reads SGHDN; CDR2 reads FVKESK. The CDR3 length is 14 residues.

The chain joins TRBV14 to TRBJ2-4; the match to TRBD1 covers 7 bases. Germline trimming cut 4 bases from V and 7 bases from J; bases unmatched to any gene: 7. CDR3 length: 14 residues. Germline V lookup: CDR1 SGHDN, CDR2 FVKESK. The CDR3 region is CASSLRGYINIQYF. The CDR3 nucleotides are TGTGCCAGCAGCCTCAGGGGGTATATTAACATTCAGTACTTC.